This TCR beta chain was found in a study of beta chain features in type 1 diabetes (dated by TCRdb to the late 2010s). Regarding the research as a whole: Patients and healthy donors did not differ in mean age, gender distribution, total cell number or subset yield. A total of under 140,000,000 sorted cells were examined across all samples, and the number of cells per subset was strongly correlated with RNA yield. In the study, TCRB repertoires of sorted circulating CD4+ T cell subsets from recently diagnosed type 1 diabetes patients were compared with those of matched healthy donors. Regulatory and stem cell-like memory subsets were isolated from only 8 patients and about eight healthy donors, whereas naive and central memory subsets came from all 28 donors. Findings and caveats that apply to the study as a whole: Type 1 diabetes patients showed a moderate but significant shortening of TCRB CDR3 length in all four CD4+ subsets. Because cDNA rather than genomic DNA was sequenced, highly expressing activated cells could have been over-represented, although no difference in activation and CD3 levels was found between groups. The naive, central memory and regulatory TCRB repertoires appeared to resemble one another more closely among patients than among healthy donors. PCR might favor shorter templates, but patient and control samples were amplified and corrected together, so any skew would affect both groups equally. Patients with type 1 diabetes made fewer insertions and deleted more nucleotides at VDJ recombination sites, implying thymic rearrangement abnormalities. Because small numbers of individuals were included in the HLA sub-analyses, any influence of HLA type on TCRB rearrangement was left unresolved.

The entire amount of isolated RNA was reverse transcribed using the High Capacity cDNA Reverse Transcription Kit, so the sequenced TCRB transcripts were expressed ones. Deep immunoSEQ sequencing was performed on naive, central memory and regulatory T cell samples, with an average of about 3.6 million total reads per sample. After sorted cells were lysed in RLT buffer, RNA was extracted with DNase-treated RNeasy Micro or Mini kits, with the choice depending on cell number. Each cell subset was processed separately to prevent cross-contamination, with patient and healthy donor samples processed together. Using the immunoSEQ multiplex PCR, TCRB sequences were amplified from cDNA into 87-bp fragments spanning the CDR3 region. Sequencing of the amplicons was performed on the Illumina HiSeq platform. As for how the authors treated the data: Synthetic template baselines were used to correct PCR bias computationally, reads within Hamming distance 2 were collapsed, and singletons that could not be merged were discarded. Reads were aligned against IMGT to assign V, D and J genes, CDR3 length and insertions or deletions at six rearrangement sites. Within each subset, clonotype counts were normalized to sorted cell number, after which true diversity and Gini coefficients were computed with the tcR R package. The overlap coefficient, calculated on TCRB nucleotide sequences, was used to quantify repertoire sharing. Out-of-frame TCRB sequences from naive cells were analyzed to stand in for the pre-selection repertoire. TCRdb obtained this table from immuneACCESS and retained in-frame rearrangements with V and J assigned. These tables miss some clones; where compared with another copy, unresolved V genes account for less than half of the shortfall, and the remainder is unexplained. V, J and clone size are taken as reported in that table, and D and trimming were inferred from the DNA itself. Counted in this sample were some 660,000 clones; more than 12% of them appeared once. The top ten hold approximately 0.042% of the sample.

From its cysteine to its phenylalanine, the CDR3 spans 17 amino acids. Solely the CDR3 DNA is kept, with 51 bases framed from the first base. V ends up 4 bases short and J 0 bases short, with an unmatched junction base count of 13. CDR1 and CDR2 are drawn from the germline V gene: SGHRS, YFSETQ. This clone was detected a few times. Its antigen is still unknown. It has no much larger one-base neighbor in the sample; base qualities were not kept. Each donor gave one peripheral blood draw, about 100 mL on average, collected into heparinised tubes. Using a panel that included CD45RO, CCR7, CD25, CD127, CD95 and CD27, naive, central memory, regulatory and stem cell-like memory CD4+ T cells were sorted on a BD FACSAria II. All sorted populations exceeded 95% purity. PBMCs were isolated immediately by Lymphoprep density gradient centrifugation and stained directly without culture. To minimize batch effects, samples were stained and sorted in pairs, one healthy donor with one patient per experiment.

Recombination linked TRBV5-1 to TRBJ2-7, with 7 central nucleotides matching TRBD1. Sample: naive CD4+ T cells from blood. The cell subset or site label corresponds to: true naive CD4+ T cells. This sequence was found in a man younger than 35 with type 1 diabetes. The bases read TGCGCCAGCAGCCTCCTCGCGAGGGGACAGAGCTCCTACGAGCAGTACTTC. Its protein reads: CASSLLARGQSSYEQYF.